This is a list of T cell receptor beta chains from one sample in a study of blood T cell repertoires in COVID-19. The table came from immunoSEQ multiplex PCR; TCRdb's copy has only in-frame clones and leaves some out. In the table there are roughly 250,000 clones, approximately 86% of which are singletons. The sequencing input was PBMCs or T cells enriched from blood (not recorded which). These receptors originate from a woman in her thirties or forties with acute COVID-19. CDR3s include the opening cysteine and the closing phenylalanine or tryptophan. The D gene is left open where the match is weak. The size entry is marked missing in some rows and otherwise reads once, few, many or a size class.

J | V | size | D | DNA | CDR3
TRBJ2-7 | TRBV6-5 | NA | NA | TGTGCCAGCAGCCCGGCGGGGGCCGACGGGCAGTACTTC | CASSPAGADGQYF
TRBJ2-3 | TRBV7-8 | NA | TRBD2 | TGTGCCAGCAGCTTCTCTAGCGGGAGTATCGCAGATACGCAGTATTTT | CASSFSSGSIADTQYF
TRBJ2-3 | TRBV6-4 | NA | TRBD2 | TGTGCCAGCAGTCCTAGCGGGAACACAGATACGCAGTATTTT | CASSPSGNTDTQYF
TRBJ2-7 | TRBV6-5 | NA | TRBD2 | TGTGCCAGCAAAATCCGAGCGGGAGGGCTCTACGAGCAGTACTTC | CASKIRAGGLYEQYF
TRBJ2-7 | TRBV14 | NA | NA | TGTGCCAGCTCCCAATTTACACACTCCTACGAGCAGTACTTC | CASSQFTHSYEQYF
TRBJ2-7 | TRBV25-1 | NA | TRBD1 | TGTGCCAGTCGACAGGGCTCCTACGAGCAGTACTTC | CASRQGSYEQYF
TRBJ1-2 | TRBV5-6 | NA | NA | TGTGCCAGCAGCTTGGCCTTCGGCTATGGCTACACCTTC | CASSLAFGYGYTF
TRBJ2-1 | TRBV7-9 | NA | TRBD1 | TGTGCCAGCAGCTCGTTGGACAGGCAGCCCTACAATGAGCAGTTCTTC | CASSSLDRQPYNEQFF
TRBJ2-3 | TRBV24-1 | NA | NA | TGTGCCACCAGTAATGGCGGATACACAGATACGCAGTATTTT | CATSNGGYTDTQYF
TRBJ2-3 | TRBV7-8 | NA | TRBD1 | TGTGCCAGCAGCCAGAGGGCTTTCGGGACAGGGGAGGATACGCAGTATTTT | CASSQRAFGTGEDTQYF
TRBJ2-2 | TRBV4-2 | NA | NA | TGTGCCAGCAGCCAACCCGGCAGGGACACCGGGGAGCTGTTTTTT | CASSQPGRDTGELFF
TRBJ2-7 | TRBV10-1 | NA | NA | TGCGCCAGCAGTACAGGGACACAAGACGAGCAGTACTTC | CASSTGTQDEQYF
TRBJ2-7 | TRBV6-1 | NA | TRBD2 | TGTGCCAGCAGTGAAGGGGGTAGCGGGAGTCTATACGAGCAGTACTTC | CASSEGGSGSLYEQYF
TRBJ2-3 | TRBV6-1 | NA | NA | TGTGCCAGCAGTGAACAGGGGCGAGATACGCAGTATTTT | CASSEQGRDTQYF
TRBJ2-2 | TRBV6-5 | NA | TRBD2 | TGTGCCAGCAAACTAGCGGGAGGGTCCGGGGAGCTGTTTTTT | CASKLAGGSGELFF
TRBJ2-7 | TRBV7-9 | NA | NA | TGTGCCAGCAGCTTTTCTCCTTACGAGCAGTACTTC | CASSFSPYEQYF
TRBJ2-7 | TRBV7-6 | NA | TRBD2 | TGTGCCAGCAGCTTAGGTAGCGGGAATGGTTGGAGCTCCTACGAGCAGTACTTC | CASSLGSGNGWSSYEQYF
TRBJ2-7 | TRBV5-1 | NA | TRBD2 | TGCGCCAGCAGCTTGGAACTAGCGGGAGCTCGCGAGCAGTACTTC | CASSLELAGAREQYF
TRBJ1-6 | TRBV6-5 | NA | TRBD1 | TGTGCCAGCAGTACGACAGGGTTTAATTCACCCCTCCACTTT | CASSTTGFNSPLHF
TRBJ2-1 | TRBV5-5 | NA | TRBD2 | TGTGCCAGCAGCCCGGGACTAGCGGTTAACAATGAGCAGTTCTTC | CASSPGLAVNNEQFF
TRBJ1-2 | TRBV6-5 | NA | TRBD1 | TGTGCCAGCAGTTACATCCAGGGGGATGGCTACACCTTC | CASSYIQGDGYTF
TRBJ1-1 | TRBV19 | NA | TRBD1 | TGTGCCACCGGGACAGTCAAAGCGGGGAACACTGAAGCTTTCTTT | CATGTVKAGNTEAFF
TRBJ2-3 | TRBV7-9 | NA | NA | TGTGCCAGCAGCTTAGCAGGGGGAACCACAGATACGCAGTATTTT | CASSLAGGTTDTQYF
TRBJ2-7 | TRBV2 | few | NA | TGTGCCAGCAGTGAACCCTTGACAGGAAATCGCGAGCAGTACTTC | CASSEPLTGNREQYF
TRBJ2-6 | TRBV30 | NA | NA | TGTGCCTGGACAGGGGACCCTCTTGGGGCCAACGTCCTGACTTTC | CAWTGDPLGANVLTF
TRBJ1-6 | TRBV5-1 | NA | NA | TGCGCCAGCAGCTCTATGGGGGGAACACCCCTCCACTTT | CASSSMGGTPLHF
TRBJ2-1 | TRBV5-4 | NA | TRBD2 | TGTGCCAGCAGCTTGCCCCAGCGGGAGGGGAATGAGCAGTTCTTC | CASSLPQREGNEQFF
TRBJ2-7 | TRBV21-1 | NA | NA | TGTGCCAGCAGCAAAGTAAGAAAGAGCTACGAGCAGTACTTC | CASSKVRKSYEQYF
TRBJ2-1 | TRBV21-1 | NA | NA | TGTGCCAGCAGCAAAATGGGTAGCGGGAGGGCCCTCTACAATGAGCAGTTCTTC | CASSKMGSGRALYNEQFF
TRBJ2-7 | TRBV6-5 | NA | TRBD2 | TGTGCCAGCAGGGGACTAGCGGGAGGAGGGGAGCAGTACTTC | CASRGLAGGGEQYF
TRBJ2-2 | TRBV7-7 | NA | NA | TGTGCTAGCAGCAATAGAAAAGCGGGGGAGCTGTTTTTT | CASSNRKAGELFF
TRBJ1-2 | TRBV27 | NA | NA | TGTGCCAGCACCCTAAGGGTAGGGGGTAACTATGGCTACACCTTC | CASTLRVGGNYGYTF
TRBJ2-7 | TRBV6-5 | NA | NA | TGTGCCACCCGGGGTTCCTACGAGCAGTACTTC | CATRGSYEQYF